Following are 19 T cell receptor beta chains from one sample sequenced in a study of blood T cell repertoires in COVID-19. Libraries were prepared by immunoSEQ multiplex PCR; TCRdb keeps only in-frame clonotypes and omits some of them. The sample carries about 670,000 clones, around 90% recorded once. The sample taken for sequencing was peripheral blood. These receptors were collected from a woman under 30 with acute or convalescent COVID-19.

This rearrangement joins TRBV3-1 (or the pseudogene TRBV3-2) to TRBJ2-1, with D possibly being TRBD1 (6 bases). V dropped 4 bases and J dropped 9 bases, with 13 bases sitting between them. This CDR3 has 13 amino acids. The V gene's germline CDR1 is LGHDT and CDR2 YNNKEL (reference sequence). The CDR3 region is CASSPTGSSEQFF. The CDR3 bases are TGTGCCAGCAGCCCGACAGGTTCGAGTGAGCAGTTCTTC.

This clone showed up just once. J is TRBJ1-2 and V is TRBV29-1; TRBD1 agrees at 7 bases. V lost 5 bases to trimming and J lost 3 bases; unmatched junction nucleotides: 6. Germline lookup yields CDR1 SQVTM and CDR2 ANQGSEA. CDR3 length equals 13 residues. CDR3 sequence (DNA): TGCAGCGTTTTTGGGACAGCCCACTATGGCTACACCTTC. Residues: CSVFGTAHYGYTF.

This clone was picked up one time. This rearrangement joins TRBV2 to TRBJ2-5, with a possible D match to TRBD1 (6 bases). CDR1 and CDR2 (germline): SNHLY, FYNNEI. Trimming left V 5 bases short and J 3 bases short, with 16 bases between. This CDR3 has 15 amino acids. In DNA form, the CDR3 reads TGTGCCAGCAGTCTCCCGACAGGAGTGGAAGAGACCCAGTACTTC. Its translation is CASSLPTGVEETQYF.

CDR3 loop: CASSRGGGNNQPQHF. CDR3 nucleotide sequence: TGTGCCAGCAGCCGGGGGGGAGGGAACAATCAGCCCCAGCATTTT. The chain joins TRBV11-2 to TRBJ1-5; TRBD1 is a possible D gene (5 bases). The CDR3 has 15 residues. V was cut by 5 bases and J by 3 bases, with 14 bases left in between. The germline V gene encodes CDR1 SGHAT and CDR2 FQNNGV.

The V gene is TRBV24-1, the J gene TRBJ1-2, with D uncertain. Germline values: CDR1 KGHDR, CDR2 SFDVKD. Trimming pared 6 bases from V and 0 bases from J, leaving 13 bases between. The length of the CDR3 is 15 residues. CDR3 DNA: TGTGCCACCAGTTCCGGACTATCAGCTAACTATGGCTACACCTTC. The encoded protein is CATSSGLSANYGYTF.

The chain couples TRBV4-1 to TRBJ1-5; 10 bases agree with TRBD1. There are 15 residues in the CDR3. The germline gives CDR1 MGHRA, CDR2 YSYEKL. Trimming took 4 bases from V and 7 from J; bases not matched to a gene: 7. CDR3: CASSRQTGGFQPQHF. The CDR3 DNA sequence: TGCGCCAGCAGCCGGCAGACAGGGGGCTTCCAGCCCCAGCATTTT.

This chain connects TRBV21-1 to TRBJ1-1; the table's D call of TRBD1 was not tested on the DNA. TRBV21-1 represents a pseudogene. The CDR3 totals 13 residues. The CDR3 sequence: CAIFRGGNTEAFF. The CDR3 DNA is TGTGCCATCTTCCGAGGGGGGAACACTGAAGCTTTCTTT.

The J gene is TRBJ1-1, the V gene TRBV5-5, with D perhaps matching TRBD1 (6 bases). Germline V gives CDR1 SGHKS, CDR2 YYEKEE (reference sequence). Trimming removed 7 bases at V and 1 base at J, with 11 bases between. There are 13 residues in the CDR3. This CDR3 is CASGAQGNTEAFF. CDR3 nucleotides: TGTGCCAGCGGTGCACAGGGGAACACTGAAGCTTTCTTT.

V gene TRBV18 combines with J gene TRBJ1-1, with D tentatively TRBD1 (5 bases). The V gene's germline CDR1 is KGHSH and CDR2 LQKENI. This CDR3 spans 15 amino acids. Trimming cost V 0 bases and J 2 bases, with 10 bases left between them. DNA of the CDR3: TGTGCCAGCTCACCACCGGGTGGGGCAAACACTGAAGCTTTCTTT. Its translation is CASSPPGGANTEAFF.

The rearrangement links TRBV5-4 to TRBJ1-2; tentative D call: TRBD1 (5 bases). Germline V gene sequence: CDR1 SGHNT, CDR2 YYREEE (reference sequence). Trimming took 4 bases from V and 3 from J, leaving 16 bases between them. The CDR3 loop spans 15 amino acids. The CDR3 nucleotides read TGTGCCAGCAGCCCGCCCCCGGGAGGGGACTATGGCTACACCTTC. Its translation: CASSPPPGGDYGYTF. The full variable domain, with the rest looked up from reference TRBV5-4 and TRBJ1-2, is ETGVTQSPTHLIKTRGQQVTLRCSSQSGHNTVSWYQQALGQGPQFIFQYYREEENGRGNFPPRFSGLQFPNYSSELNVNALELDDSALYLCASSPPPGGDYGYTFGSGTRLTVV.

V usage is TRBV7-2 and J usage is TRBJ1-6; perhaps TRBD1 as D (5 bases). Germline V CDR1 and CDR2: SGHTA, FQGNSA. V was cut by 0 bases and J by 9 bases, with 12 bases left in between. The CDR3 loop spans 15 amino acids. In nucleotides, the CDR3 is TGTGCCAGCAGCTTAGCAGGGGAGGTATTTTCACCCCTCCACTTT. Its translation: CASSLAGEVFSPLHF. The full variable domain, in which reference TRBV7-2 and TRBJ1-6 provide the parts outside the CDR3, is GAGVSQSPSNKVTEKGKDVELRCDPISGHTALYWYRQSLGQGLEFLIYFQGNSAPDKSGLPSDRFSAERTGGSVSTLTIQRTQQEDSAVYLCASSLAGEVFSPLHFGNGTRLTVT.

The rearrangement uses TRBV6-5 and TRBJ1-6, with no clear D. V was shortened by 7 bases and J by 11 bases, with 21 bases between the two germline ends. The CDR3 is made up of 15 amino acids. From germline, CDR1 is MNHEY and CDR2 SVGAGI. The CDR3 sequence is CASNLRSSGGTPLHF. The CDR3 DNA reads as TGTGCCAGCAACCTCCGATCCTCAGGAGGAACACCCCTCCACTTT.

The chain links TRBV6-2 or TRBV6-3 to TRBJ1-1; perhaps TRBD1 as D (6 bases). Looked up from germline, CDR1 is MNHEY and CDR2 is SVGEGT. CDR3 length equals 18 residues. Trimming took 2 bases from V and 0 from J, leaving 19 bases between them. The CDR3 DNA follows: TGTGCCAGCAGTTACAACGGTTTGGTTGGGGGCATGAACACTGAAGCTTTCTTT. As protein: CASSYNGLVGGMNTEAFF.

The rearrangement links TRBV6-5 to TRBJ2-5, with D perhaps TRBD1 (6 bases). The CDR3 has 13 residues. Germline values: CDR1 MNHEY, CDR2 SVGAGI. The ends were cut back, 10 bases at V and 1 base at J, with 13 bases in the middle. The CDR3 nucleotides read TGTGCCAACATCAACAGGGTCCAAGAGACCCAGTACTTC. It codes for CANINRVQETQYF.

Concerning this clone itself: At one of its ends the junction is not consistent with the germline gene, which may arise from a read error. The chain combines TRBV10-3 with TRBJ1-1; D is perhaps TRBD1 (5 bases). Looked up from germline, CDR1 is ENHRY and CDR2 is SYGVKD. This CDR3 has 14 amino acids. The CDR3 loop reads CAISEVLGLFSESF. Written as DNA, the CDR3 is TGTGCCATCAGTGAGGTATTGGGACTTTTCAGTGAATCGTTT.

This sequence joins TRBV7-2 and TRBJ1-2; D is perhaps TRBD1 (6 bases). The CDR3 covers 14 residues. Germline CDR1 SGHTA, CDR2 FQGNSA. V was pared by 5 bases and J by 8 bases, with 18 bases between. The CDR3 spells CASSPGVGARGYTF. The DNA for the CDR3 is TGTGCCAGCAGCCCAGGGGTCGGGGCTCGGGGCTACACCTTC.

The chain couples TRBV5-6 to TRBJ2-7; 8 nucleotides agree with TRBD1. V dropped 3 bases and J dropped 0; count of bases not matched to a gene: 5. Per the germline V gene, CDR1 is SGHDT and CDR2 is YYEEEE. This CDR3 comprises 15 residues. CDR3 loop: CASSWGTGNSYEQYF. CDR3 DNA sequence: TGTGCCAGCAGCTGGGGGACAGGAAACTCCTACGAGCAGTACTTC.

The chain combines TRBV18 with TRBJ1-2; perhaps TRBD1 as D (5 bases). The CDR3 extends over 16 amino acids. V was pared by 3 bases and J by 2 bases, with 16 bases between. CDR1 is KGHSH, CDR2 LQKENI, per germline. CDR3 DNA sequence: TGTGCCAGCTCACCTATGACTGGCCGGGGGAACTATGGCTACACCTTC. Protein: CASSPMTGRGNYGYTF. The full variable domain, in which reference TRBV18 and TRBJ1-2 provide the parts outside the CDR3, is NAGVMQNPRHLVRRRGQEARLRCSPMKGHSHVYWYRQLPEEGLKFMVYLQKENIIDESGMPKERFSAEFPKEGPSILRIQQVVRGDSAAYFCASSPMTGRGNYGYTFGSGTRLTVV.

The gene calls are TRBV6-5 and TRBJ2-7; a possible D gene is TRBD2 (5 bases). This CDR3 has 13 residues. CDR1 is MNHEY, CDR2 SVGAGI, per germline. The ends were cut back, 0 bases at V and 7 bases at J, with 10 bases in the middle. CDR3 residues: CASSYSFRGEQYF. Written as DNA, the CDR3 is TGTGCCAGCAGTTACTCGTTCCGGGGAGAGCAGTACTTC.